This TCR beta chain was identified in a study of blood T cell repertoires in COVID-19. Study-wide context: Material from acute and convalescent COVID-19 was sourced from the United States, Italy and Spain. PBMCs, B-cell-depleted T cells, or T cells provided the cDNA or gDNA that made up the material.

Germline loops: CDR1 SNHLY, CDR2 FYNNEI. The junction had 4 bases not matched to a gene; V was cut back by 5 bases and J by 1 base. This CDR3 comprises 14 residues. Authors' methods: The authors estimated nucleated cell counts from reference gene primer amplification. Method: immunoSEQ multiplex PCR; TCRdb's copy keeps in-frame clones and lacks some. Clone size and the V and J calls come from that table; the DNA yielded D and trimming. The table has around 290,000 clones, about 87% seen once. This clone has just one count. Sequencing input: peripheral blood. This TCR came from a woman aged 45-65 years who had recovered from COVID-19. The V call is TRBV2, the J call TRBJ2-5; 7 bases fit TRBD1. CDR3 DNA: TGTGCCAGCAGTATACAGGGGACCCAAGAGACCCAGTACTTC. It encodes CASSIQGTQETQYF.